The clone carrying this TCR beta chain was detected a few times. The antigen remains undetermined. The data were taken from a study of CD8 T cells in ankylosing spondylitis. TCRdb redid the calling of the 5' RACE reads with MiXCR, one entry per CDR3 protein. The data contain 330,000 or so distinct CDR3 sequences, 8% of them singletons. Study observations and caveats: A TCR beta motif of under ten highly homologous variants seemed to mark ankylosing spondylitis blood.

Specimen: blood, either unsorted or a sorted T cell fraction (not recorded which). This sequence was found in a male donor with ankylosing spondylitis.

The CDR3 nucleotides are TGTGCCACGCCGACAGGGGGCTGTGAAAAACTGTTTTTT. Residues: CATPTGGCEKLFF. The V call is TRBV24-1, the J call TRBJ1-4, with 10 bases fitting TRBD1. CDR1 is KGHDR, CDR2 SFDVKD, per germline. The V segment lost 10 bases and the J segment 7 bases; nucleotides outside the gene matches: 5. The CDR3 contains 13 residues.